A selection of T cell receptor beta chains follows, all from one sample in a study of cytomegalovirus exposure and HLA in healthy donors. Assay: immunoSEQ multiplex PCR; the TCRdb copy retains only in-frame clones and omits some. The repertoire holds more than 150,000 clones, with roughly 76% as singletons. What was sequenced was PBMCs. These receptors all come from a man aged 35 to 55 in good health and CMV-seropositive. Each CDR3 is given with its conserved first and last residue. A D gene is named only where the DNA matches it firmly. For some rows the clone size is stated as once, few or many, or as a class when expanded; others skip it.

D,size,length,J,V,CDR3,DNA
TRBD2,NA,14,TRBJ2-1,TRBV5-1,CAATKRGSTNEQFF,TGCGCCGCTACCAAGCGGGGTAGCACCAATGAGCAGTTCTTC
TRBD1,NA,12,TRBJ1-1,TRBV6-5,CASSNRGRGAFF,TGTGCCAGCAGCAATAGGGGGCGGGGAGCTTTCTTT
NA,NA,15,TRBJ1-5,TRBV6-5,CASSNAGVGNQPQHF,TGTGCCAGCAGCAACGCAGGGGTTGGCAATCAGCCCCAGCATTTT
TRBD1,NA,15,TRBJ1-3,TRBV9,CASSVVGTGGNTIYF,TGTGCCAGCAGCGTAGTTGGGACAGGCGGAAACACCATATATTTT
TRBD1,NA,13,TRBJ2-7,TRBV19,CASSHQGDYEQYF,TGTGCCAGTAGTCACCAGGGGGACTACGAGCAGTACTTC
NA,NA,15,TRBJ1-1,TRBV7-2,CASSLGPDRPTEAFF,TGTGCCAGCAGCCTAGGCCCCGACAGGCCCACTGAAGCTTTCTTT
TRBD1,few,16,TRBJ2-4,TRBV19,CASGPRQGLAKNIQYF,TGTGCCTCTGGGCCGAGACAGGGCTTAGCCAAAAACATTCAGTACTTC
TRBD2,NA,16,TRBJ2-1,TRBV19,CASSMSSGGTYNEQFF,TGTGCCAGTAGTATGTCTAGCGGGGGCACCTACAATGAGCAGTTCTTC
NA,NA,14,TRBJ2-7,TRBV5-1,CASANRVNYDEQYF,TGCGCCAGCGCCAACAGGGTCAACTACGACGAGCAGTACTTC
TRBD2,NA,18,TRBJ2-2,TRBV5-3,CARSCHTSGGLNTGELFF,TGTGCCAGAAGCTGCCACACTAGCGGAGGATTGAACACCGGGGAGCTGTTTTTT
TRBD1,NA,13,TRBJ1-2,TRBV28,CASSSGQGGGYTF,TGTGCCAGCAGTTCCGGACAGGGAGGCGGCTACACCTTC
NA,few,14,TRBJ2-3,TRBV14,CASSLEVSGSTQYF,TGTGCCAGCAGCCTGGAGGTATCCGGGAGTACGCAGTATTTT
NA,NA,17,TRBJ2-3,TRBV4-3,CASSQDRRGSPADTQYF,TGCGCCAGCAGCCAAGACCGGAGGGGATCCCCGGCAGATACGCAGTATTTT
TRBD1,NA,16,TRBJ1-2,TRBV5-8,CASSLPGTGGGDGYTF,TGTGCCAGCAGCCTACCCGGGACAGGGGGCGGAGATGGCTACACCTTC
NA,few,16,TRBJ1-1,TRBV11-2,CASSLNLPGLNTEAFF,TGTGCCAGCAGCTTAAATCTACCAGGGCTGAACACTGAAGCTTTCTTT
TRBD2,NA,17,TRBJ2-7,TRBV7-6,CASSPQTSVHPGMAQYF,TGTGCCAGCAGCCCCCAGACTAGCGTACACCCAGGGATGGCACAGTACTTC
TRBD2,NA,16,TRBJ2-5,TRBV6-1,CASSEGRLAGGKTQYF,TGTGCCAGCAGTGAAGGGCGACTAGCGGGGGGGAAGACCCAGTACTTC
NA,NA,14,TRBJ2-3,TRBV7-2,CASSSPRVPDTQYF,TGTGCCAGCAGCTCACCCAGGGTTCCAGATACGCAGTATTTT
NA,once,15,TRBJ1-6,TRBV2,CASSEVLQGSSPLHF,TGTGCCAGCAGTGAGGTGTTGCAGGGGAGTTCACCCCTCCACTTT
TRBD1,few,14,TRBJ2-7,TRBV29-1,CSVLNRDRNYEQYF,TGCAGCGTACTCAACCGGGACAGAAACTACGAGCAGTACTTC
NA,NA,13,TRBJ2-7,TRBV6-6,CASRTAPLYEQYF,TGTGCCAGCAGAACTGCACCTCTCTACGAGCAGTACTTC
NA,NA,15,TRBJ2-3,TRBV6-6,CASRSEGMGSNTQYF,TGTGCCAGCCGAAGCGAGGGAATGGGGTCGAATACGCAGTATTTT
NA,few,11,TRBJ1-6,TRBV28,CASNLGGSLHF,TGTGCCAGCAATCTAGGGGGATCCCTCCACTTT
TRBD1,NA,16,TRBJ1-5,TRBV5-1,CASSLEGQGISGAQHF,TGCGCCAGCAGCTTGGAAGGACAGGGTATTTCGGGGGCCCAGCATTTT
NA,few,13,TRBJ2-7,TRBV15,CATSRDPAYEQYF,TGTGCCACCAGCAGAGACCCAGCCTACGAGCAGTACTTC
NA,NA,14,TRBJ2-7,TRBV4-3,CASSQDRLSYEQYF,TGCGCCAGCAGCCAAGATCGACTCTCCTACGAGCAGTACTTC